This TCR beta chain was obtained from a study of shared clonotypes between healthy human individuals. General study findings and limits: Sharing across four donors was highest in naive CD4 (around 5%) and lowest in memory CD8 (roughly 0.4%). Larger richness was generally estimated for naive than memory subsets.

In the sorted-subset replicate PCRs, around 200 ng DNA, 25,000 to 30,000 T cell genomes, was used. As handled by the study authors: There were no quality scores in the junction-only immunoSEQ sequences, so filtering differed. Here immunoSEQ multiplex PCR was the method, and the copy in TCRdb shows in-frame clones only, minus some. That table furnishes V, J and clone size, whereas the DNA furnished D and trimming. The table records some 1,600,000 clones, approximately 98% of them present only once. In regard to this clone: The antigen is not known. Additional DNA sequences in this sample encode the identical CDR3.

The CDR3 consists of 13 residues. V gave up 0 bases and J gave up 0 bases, with 1 base separating them. CDR1 KGHSH and CDR2 LQKENI come from the germline V gene. The sequence was collected from a young man in good health. The chain employs TRBV18 and TRBJ2-3; D ambiguous. The sequenced sample was naive CD4+ T cells sorted from blood. The sample's subset: CD45RA+ positively selected. The CDR3 sequence is CASSPPSTDTQYF. CDR3 bases: TGTGCCAGCTCACCACCAAGCACAGATACGCAGTATTTT.